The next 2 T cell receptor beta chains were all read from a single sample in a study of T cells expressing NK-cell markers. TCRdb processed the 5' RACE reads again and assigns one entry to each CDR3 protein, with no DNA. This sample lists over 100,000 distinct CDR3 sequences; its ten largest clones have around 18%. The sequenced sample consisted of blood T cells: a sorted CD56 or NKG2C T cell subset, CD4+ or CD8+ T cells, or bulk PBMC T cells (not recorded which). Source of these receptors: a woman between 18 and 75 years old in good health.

CDR3 region: CASSIGYGNTGELFF. V and J are TRBV19 and TRBJ2-2. In germline, CDR1 is LNHDA, CDR2 SQIVND (reference sequence). The CDR3 contains 15 residues.

The CDR3 spells CASSLTGLASGANVLTF. The chain joins TRBV7-3 to TRBJ2-6; TCRdb calls TRBD2, which cannot be checked without DNA. The CDR3 is made up of 17 amino acids. CDR1 and CDR2 (germline): SGHTA, FQGTGA.